These T cell receptor beta chains were read from a single sample in a study of T cell repertoires in MIS-A myocarditis. Assay used: immunoSEQ multiplex PCR; TCRdb lists only in-frame clones, some missing. The table includes roughly 12,000 clones, around 83% detected once. The sequenced sample consisted of right ventricle heart tissue obtained at autopsy. These receptors were obtained from a man younger than 30 with fulminant myocarditis from multisystem inflammatory syndrome in adults (MIS-A) after COVID-19. Both conserved end residues are part of each CDR3. The D gene is left open where the match is weak. Size is stated for part of the rows, as once, few or many counts, or as a class when the clone is expanded.

NA	TRBJ1-3	NA	TRBV10-3	TGTGCCACCTCCATACAGCTCTACTCTGGAAACACCATATATTTT	CATSIQLYSGNTIYF
NA	TRBJ2-7	few	TRBV2	TGTGCCAGCAGTGCGGACAGATCCTACGAGCAGTACTTC	CASSADRSYEQYF
NA	TRBJ1-3	NA	TRBV5-1	TGCGCCAGCAGCTTGTCAGACTCTGGAAACACCATATATTTT	CASSLSDSGNTIYF
TRBD2	TRBJ2-2	NA	TRBV9	TGTGCCAGCAGCGGACTAGCGGGGAACACCGGGGAGCTGTTTTTT	CASSGLAGNTGELFF
TRBD1	TRBJ1-6	NA	TRBV10-3	TGTGCCATCAGTGAGGACAGGGCTTTTTCACCCCTCCACTTT	CAISEDRAFSPLHF
NA	TRBJ2-1	once	TRBV4-3	TGCGCCAGCAGCCAAGGGAGACCAGGGTCCTTAGTCTACAATGAGCAGTTCTTC	CASSQGRPGSLVYNEQFF
NA	TRBJ1-6	NA	TRBV2	TGTGCCAGCAGTGGGTGGACTCGTTCACCCCTCCACTTT	CASSGWTRSPLHF
TRBD1	TRBJ2-7	few	TRBV10-2	TGCGCCAGCAGTGAGACAGGGGTAGGGAACGAGCAGTACTTC	CASSETGVGNEQYF
NA	TRBJ1-1	NA	TRBV19	TGTGCCAGTAGTATATTTCCGGACACTGAAGCTTTCTTT	CASSIFPDTEAFF
NA	TRBJ1-3	NA	TRBV28	TGTGCCAGCACCACACCAAGTTCTGGAAACACCATATATTTT	CASTTPSSGNTIYF
NA	TRBJ2-1	NA	TRBV5-1	TGCGCCAGCAGTAAAGGGGGGGTCAATGAGCAGTTCTTC	CASSKGGVNEQFF
NA	TRBJ1-2	NA	TRBV4-2	TGTGCCAGCAGCCAAGATCCGGCGTGGTATGGCTACACCTTC	CASSQDPAWYGYTF
NA	TRBJ1-1	few	TRBV4-3	TGCGCCAGCAGCCAAGCGGGCCGGGGGGAGAACACTGAAGCTTTCTTT	CASSQAGRGENTEAFF
NA	TRBJ2-3	NA	TRBV15	TGTGCCACCAGCAGAGAAGTGGGCGACACAGATACGCAGTATTTT	CATSREVGDTDTQYF
NA	TRBJ1-2	NA	TRBV9	TGTGCCAGCAGCGATCGGACGAGGGGCTACACCTTC	CASSDRTRGYTF
TRBD1	TRBJ2-7	NA	TRBV18	TGTGCCAGCTCGGATCCGGGACAGGGATACTACGAGCAGTACTTC	CASSDPGQGYYEQYF
TRBD2	TRBJ2-1	NA	TRBV5-1	TGCGCCAGCAGCTTGGATCTTACAATCTTCGCGGGGGGCAATGAGCAGTTCTTC	CASSLDLTIFAGGNEQFF
NA	TRBJ1-3	NA	TRBV3-1/TRBV3-2	TGTGCCAGCAGCCAAAGGACCTCTGGAAACACCATATATTTT	CASSQRTSGNTIYF
NA	TRBJ1-5	few	TRBV7-9	TGTGCCAGCAGCTTAGTGGATCAGCCCCAGCATTTT	CASSLVDQPQHF
NA	TRBJ2-2	NA	TRBV2	TGTGCCAGCAGTGAAGGGTTCCGGACGTCAGGGGAGCTGTTTTTT	CASSEGFRTSGELFF